This T cell receptor (beta chain) was identified in a study of T cell repertoires in cytomegalovirus infection (dated by TCRdb to between 2019 and 2020). Context from the whole study: Donor HLA type was relevant to the analysis, because carriage of CMV infection together with the matching HLA type was indicated by public TCR beta signatures. Overall results and qualifications from the work: Cumulative frequency of public TCR beta family members discriminated carriers of CMV infection plus the relevant HLA type in this cohort and an independent roughly 330-donor cohort. The ex vivo response was dominated by HLA-C-restricted CMV-specific TCR beta clonotypes, which also provided the single most frequent clonotype in two of eight donors.

This clonotype was seen many times. It has no known antigen specificity. It has no much larger one-base neighbor in the sample; base qualities were not kept. Trimming takes 8 bases from V and 1 base from J, and the germline ends sit 8 bases apart. In the germline V gene, CDR1 corresponds to SGHTA and CDR2 to FQGNSA. The CDR3 runs 12 residues from the cysteine to the phenylalanine. Here the CDR3 DNA is all that survives: 36 bases in frame from base 1. The run used an Illumina HiSeq 1500. TCRdb reprocessing: public reads trimmed at Q25 with fastp, clones called with MiXCR, in-frame beta chains kept. Each entry merges the rows of one CDR3 protein and shows their most common DNA and genes. The table for this sample lists approximately 250,000 distinct CDR3 sequences; approximately 13% of them were counted only once. The ten biggest clones cover under 2% of the sample.

The material sequenced was PBMCs. The sequence was obtained from a human donor in good health (CMV status not recorded). Some clones in this sample may be carry-over from other donors' samples. The chain is assembled from TRBV7-2 and TRBJ2-5; no D gene call is confident. The CDR3 protein is CASRRPQETQYF. The DNA sequence reads TGTGCCAGCCGCAGGCCCCAAGAGACCCAGTACTTC.